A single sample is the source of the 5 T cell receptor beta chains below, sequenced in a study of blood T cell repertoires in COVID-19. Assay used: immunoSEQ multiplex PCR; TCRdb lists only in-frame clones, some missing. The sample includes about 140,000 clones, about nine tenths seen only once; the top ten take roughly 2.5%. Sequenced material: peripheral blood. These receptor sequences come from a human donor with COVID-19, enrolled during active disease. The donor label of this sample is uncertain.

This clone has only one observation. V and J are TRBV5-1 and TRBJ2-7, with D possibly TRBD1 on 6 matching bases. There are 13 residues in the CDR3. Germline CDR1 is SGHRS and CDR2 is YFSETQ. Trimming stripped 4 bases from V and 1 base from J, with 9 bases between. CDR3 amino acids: CASSEGGSYEQYF. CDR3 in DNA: TGCGCCAGCAGCGAAGGGGGTTCCTACGAGCAGTACTTC.

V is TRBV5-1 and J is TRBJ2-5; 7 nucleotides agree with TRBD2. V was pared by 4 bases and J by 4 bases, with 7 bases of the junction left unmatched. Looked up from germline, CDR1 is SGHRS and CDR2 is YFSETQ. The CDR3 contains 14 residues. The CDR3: CASSVTSLGETQYF. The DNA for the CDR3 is TGCGCCAGCAGCGTGACTAGCCTCGGAGAGACCCAGTACTTC.

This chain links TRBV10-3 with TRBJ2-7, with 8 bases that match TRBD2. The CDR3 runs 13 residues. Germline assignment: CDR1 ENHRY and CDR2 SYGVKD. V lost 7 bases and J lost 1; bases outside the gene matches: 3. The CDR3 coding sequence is TGTGCCATCACTGCTAGCGGGTCCTACGAGCAGTACTTC. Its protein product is CAITASGSYEQYF.

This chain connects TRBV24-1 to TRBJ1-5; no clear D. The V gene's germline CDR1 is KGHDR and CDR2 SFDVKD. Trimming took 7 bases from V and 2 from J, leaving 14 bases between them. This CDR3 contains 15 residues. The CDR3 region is CATSREGEGNQPQHF. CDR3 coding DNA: TGTGCCACCAGCCGCGAGGGCGAGGGCAATCAGCCCCAGCATTTT.

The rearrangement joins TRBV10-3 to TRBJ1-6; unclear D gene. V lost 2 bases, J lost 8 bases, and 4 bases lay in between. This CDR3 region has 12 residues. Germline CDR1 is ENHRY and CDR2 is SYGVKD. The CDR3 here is CAISERDSPLHF. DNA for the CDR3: TGTGCCATCAGTGAGAGAGATTCACCCCTCCACTTT.